This T cell receptor beta chain was obtained from a study of T-cell reconstitution after alpha-beta-depleted transplantation in children. Whole-study findings and limits: T-cell numbers and diversity, one year after transplant, stemmed largely from T cells that were newly produced. There were some patients whose high TCRbeta diversity at day 60 came from surviving recipient T cells and thymic progenitors.

This clonotype came up a few times. Its antigen is unidentified. V was clipped by 3 bases and J by 0 bases; unmatched bases: 12. CDR3 length equals 19 residues. Preparation of the TCRbeta library was carried out with unique molecular identifiers. TCRdb reprocessed the PCR reads via MiXCR and lists one record per CDR3 protein. The data contain around 500,000 distinct CDR3 sequences, roughly 23% of them singletons. The rearrangement uses TRBV12-3 or TRBV12-4 and TRBJ2-3, with 10 bases that match TRBD2. The sequence was obtained from a boy in the first two years of life who had a stem cell transplant for acute myeloid leukemia, so the T cells may come from the graft donor. Sequences were derived from PBMCs, mostly from graft donor cells, sampled 360 days after TCRalphabeta/CD19-depleted stem cell transplant. CDR3 protein: CASSFRLAGASSSTDTQYF. CDR3 bases: TGTGCCAGCAGTTTTAGGCTAGCGGGGGCCTCTTCAAGCACAGATACGCAGTATTTT.